The 16 T cell receptor beta chains given below trace back to one sample, sequenced in a study of shared clonotypes between healthy human individuals. Only in-frame clones appear in the TCRdb table, and some are missing; sequencing was by immunoSEQ multiplex PCR. Found here are over a million clones, about 80% of them singletons; the top ten hold 0.5% to 0.65%. Sequenced material: memory CD4+ T cells from PBMCs. Subset defined: CD45RA-negative fraction. All receptors come from a man between 18 and 35 years old in good health. Some clones in this sample may be carry-over from other donors' samples.

The chain links TRBV29-1 to TRBJ1-1; D is unclear. This CDR3 is built from 13 residues. V was clipped by 6 bases and J by 3 bases, with 14 bases between them. Germline V gene lookup returns CDR1 SQVTM and CDR2 ANQGSEA. The CDR3 bases are TGCAGCGTGAGATTTCCTGGGGACACTGAAGCTTTCTTT. Translation: CSVRFPGDTEAFF.

V and J are TRBV2 and TRBJ1-2; D unresolved. In germline, CDR1 is SNHLY, CDR2 FYNNEI. V dropped 4 bases and J dropped 2 bases, with 8 bases sitting between them. The CDR3 spans 13 residues. The CDR3 coding sequence is TGTGCCAGCAGTGGAGTCCCCAACTATGGCTACACCTTC. Translation: CASSGVPNYGYTF. The full variable domain, rest sourced from reference TRBV2 and TRBJ1-2, is EPEVTQTPSHQVTQMGQEVILRCVPISNHLYFYWYRQILGQKVEFLVSFYNNEISEKSEIFDDQFSVERPDGSNFTLKIRSTKLEDSAMYFCASSGVPNYGYTFGSGTRLTVV.

The J gene is TRBJ1-5, the V gene TRBV29-1, with D tentatively TRBD1 (6 bases). The germline V gene has CDR1 SQVTM and CDR2 ANQGSEA. CDR3 size: 13 residues. The V end lost 6 bases, the J end lost 5 bases, and 14 bases lay between the germline ends. The CDR3 bases are TGCAGCGTAGGACAGATGGTGGATCAGCCCCAGCATTTT. Amino acid sequence: CSVGQMVDQPQHF.

The chain combines TRBV28 with TRBJ2-3; no firm D call. The CDR3 has 15 residues. Trimming took off 5 bases at V and 1 base at J, with 13 bases between the two ends. Germline values: CDR1 MDHEN, CDR2 SYDVKM. The CDR3 loop is CASSPTWQGTDTQYF. In nucleotides, the CDR3 is TGTGCCAGCAGTCCTACCTGGCAGGGCACAGATACGCAGTATTTT.

The chain is built from TRBV11-2 and TRBJ2-1; D ambiguous. The V end lost 1 base, the J end lost 4 bases, and 17 bases lay between the germline ends. CDR3 size: 17 residues. Germline loops: CDR1 SGHAT, CDR2 FQNNGV. The CDR3 DNA reads TGTGCCAGCAGCTTAGGGACCCCTCTCCGCCATTACAATGAGCAGTTCTTC. Translated, it gives CASSLGTPLRHYNEQFF.

This rearrangement joins TRBV5-1 to TRBJ2-7; 10 bases fit TRBD1. Germline CDR1 and CDR2: SGHRS and YFSETQ. CDR3 size: 15 residues. The trim removed 0 bases at V and 5 bases at J, leaving 5 bases unmatched. This CDR3 is CASSLAGQGFNEQYF. For the CDR3, the DNA is TGCGCCAGCAGCTTGGCGGGACAGGGGTTCAACGAGCAGTACTTC.

The rearrangement links TRBV15 to TRBJ2-7; possible D gene TRBD1, 5 bases. Trimming stripped 0 bases from V and 4 bases from J, with 13 bases between. The CDR3 totals 15 residues. CDR1 and CDR2 (germline): LNHNV, YYDKDF (reference sequence). CDR3 DNA sequence: TGTGCCACCAGCAGAGATATGGCGACAGATTACGAGCAGTACTTC. It yields the protein CATSRDMATDYEQYF.

CDR3 nucleotide sequence: TGTGCCTCCAGGGGACGCGTGAACACTGAAGCTTTCTTT. This gives the protein CASRGRVNTEAFF. The V gene is TRBV10-3, the J gene TRBJ1-1, with a possible D match to TRBD1 (6 bases). The CDR3 extends over 13 amino acids. Germline CDR1 reads ENHRY; CDR2 reads SYGVKD. Trimming took 11 bases from V and 0 from J, leaving 13 bases between them.

This clone was counted ten times or more. A read error is possible here, since a much larger clone lies one base away. The same CDR3 can be traced to other DNA sequences in this sample. The chain links TRBV2 to TRBJ2-7; 11 bases map to TRBD1. The trim removed 6 bases at V and 2 bases at J, leaving 3 bases unmatched. Germline values: CDR1 SNHLY, CDR2 FYNNEI. The CDR3 spans 14 residues. In nucleotides, the CDR3 is TGTGCCAGCAGCCGGGACAGGGGGGCCTACGAGCAGTACTTC. Its translation: CASSRDRGAYEQYF.

This sequence joins TRBV7-9 and TRBJ1-5; 7 nucleotides align to TRBD1. The CDR3 is made up of 15 amino acids. The germline CDR1 and CDR2 sequences are SEHNR and FQNEAQ (reference sequence). The V and J ends lost 5 bases and 2 bases, in that order; junction bases with no gene match: 6. CDR3 protein: CASSPQGLGNQPQHF. The CDR3 bases are TGTGCCAGCAGCCCACAGGGGCTAGGCAATCAGCCCCAGCATTTT.

The rearrangement links TRBV10-1 to TRBJ2-7, with 7 bases matching TRBD1. V lost 7 bases to trimming and J lost 6 bases; unmatched junction nucleotides: 9. Per the germline V gene, CDR1 is WNHNN and CDR2 is SYGVQD (reference sequence). The CDR3 is 13 amino acids. The CDR3 bases are TGCGCCAGCACCAAGGACAGGTCGGCCGAGCAGTACTTC. Translating gives CASTKDRSAEQYF.

The V call is TRBV29-1, the J call TRBJ1-6; D perhaps matches TRBD1 (6 bases). This CDR3 contains 13 residues. The V end lost 7 bases, the J end lost 8 bases, and 15 bases lay between the germline ends. The germline gives CDR1 SQVTM, CDR2 ANQGSEA. CDR3 DNA: TGCAGCGCACAGGGAGAAGGTGATTCACCCCTCCACTTT. Translation: CSAQGEGDSPLHF.

At least ten counts were recorded for this clone. V and J are TRBV5-1 and TRBJ2-2; D is uncertain. Germline CDR1 SGHRS, CDR2 YFSETQ. There are 14 residues in the CDR3. V was clipped by 2 bases and J by 2 bases, with 7 bases between them. CDR3 bases: TGCGCCAGCAGCTTCAGGCTTAACACCGGGGAGCTGTTTTTT. It specifies CASSFRLNTGELFF.

The V call is TRBV4-2, the J call TRBJ2-5; tentative D call: TRBD1 (5 bases). Between the trimmed V and J ends, which lost 5 bases and 1 base, there was a span of 11 bases. The CDR3 covers 14 residues. CDR1 LGHNA and CDR2 YNFKEQ come from the germline V gene. The CDR3 loop is CASSFQGSQETQYF. The CDR3 DNA is TGTGCCAGCAGCTTCCAGGGCTCCCAAGAGACCCAGTACTTC.

Comments on this clone: Other DNA sequences in the same sample also yield this CDR3. The genes are TRBV11-3 and TRBJ2-1; D may be TRBD2 (6 bases). Trimming took off 2 bases at V and 5 bases at J, with 7 bases between the two ends. The germline V gene has CDR1 SGHNT and CDR2 YENEEA. This CDR3 comprises 13 residues. The DNA for the CDR3 is TGTGCCAGCAGCTTATTAGCGGACAATGAGCAGTTCTTC. Protein sequence: CASSLLADNEQFF.

J is TRBJ2-5 and V is TRBV10-3, with D tentatively TRBD2 (5 bases). Trimming cost V 11 bases and J 2 bases, with 15 bases left between them. Germline CDR1 and CDR2: ENHRY and SYGVKD. The CDR3 extends over 13 amino acids. This chain's CDR3 is CAAGRDPQETQYF. CDR3 nucleotide sequence: TGTGCCGCGGGCCGGGATCCACAAGAGACCCAGTACTTC.